Included here is one T cell receptor beta chain sequence, with context. This clonotype was found a few times. Its binding antigen is unknown. Base qualities are not recorded, but no much larger clone differs from it by a single base. This record comes from a study of response to subunit inactivated influenza vaccine (dated by TCRdb to between 2017 and 2018). Notes on the research overall: To follow how T cells responded to a trivalent subunit inactivated influenza vaccine, the researchers relied on deep quantitative profiling of the T cell receptor repertoire. Summary of the overall study and its limitations: The authors proposed that each seasonal influenza vaccination may bring in only a limited number of new T cells.

To prepare the library, RT-PCR was applied. Sequencer: Illumina HiSeq 2500. Through fastp at Q25 and MiXCR, TCRdb rebuilt clones from the public reads, retaining in-frame beta chains. Each CDR3 protein gets just one entry, which takes the most common genes and DNA from the rows behind it. This sample gives 500,000 or so distinct CDR3 sequences in total; approximately 15% of them show up just once. The ten biggest clones cover roughly 3.1% of the sample. The CDR3 measures 16 amino acids from cysteine to phenylalanine. The CDR3 DNA has 48 bases and is translated from base 1. Trimming removed 3 bases from V and 1 base from J; the gene matches leave 7 bases unexplained. The germline V gene (reference sequence) provides CDR1 SGHKS and CDR2 YYEKEE.

This sample comprised CD4+ T cells sorted from PBMCs, obtained approximately 25 months after vaccination. The TCR sequence derives from a man in his fifties or sixties who received an inactivated influenza vaccine. Donor details come from another sample of the same person, matched by shared clones. The chain is made from TRBV5-5 and TRBJ1-2, with TRBD1 identical over 9 junction bases. The DNA sequence is TGTGCCAGCAGCTGGACCTACAGGGGGCATAACTATGGCTACACCTTC. Its translation is CASSWTYRGHNYGYTF.